In its sample, the clone carrying this TCR beta chain was seen many times. The antigen remains unidentified. This CDR3 has 14 residues. Looked up from germline, CDR1 is SQVTM and CDR2 is ANQGSEA. V trimming: 6 bases; J trimming: 6 bases; junction bases outside the gene matches: 8. The data derive from a study of CD8 T cells in ankylosing spondylitis. Whole-study findings and limits: Clones linked with disease were CD8+ and fairly uncommon in the peripheral blood.

Researchers built TCR beta libraries using quantitative 5'-RACE with molecular barcodes. TCRdb used MiXCR to reprocess the 5' RACE reads, holding one entry per CDR3 protein. The sample lists roughly 230,000 distinct CDR3 sequences, roughly 10% occurring once. The sequenced material came from blood, either unsorted or a sorted T cell fraction (not recorded which). This TCR derives from a male donor with ankylosing spondylitis or in good health (not recorded which). The V gene is TRBV29-1, the J gene TRBJ2-1; 10 bases are shared with TRBD2. This CDR3 reads CSVRSGGVGNEQFF. CDR3 nucleotides: TGCAGCGTCCGCAGCGGGGGGGTCGGCAATGAGCAGTTCTTC.